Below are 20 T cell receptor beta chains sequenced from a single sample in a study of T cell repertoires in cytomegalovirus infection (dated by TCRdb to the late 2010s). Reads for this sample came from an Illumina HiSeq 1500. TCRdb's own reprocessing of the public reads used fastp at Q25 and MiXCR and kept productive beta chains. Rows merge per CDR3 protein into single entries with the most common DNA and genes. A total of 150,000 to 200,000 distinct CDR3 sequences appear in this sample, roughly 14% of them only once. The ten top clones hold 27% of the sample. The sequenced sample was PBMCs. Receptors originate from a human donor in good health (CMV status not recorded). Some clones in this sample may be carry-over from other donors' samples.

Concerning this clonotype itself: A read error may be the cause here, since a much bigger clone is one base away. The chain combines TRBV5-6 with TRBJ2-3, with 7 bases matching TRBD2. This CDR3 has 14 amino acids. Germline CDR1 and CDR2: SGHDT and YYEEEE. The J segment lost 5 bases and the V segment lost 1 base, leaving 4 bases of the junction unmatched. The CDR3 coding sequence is TGTGCCAGCAGCTTGAATGGGAGGGGAGATACGCAGTATTTT. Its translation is CASSLNGRGDTQYF.

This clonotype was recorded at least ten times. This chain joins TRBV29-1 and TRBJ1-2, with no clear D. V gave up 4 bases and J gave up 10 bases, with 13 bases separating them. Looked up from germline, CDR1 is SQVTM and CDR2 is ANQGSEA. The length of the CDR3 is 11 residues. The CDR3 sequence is CSVADSPVYTF. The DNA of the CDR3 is TGCAGCGTTGCCGACTCCCCGGTCTACACCTTC.

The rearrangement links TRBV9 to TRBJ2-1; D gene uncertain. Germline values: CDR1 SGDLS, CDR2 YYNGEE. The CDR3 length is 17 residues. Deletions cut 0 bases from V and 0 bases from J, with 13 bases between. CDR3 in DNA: TGTGCCAGCAGCGTAGACCTTGATGGCCTCTCCTACAATGAGCAGTTCTTC. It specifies CASSVDLDGLSYNEQFF.

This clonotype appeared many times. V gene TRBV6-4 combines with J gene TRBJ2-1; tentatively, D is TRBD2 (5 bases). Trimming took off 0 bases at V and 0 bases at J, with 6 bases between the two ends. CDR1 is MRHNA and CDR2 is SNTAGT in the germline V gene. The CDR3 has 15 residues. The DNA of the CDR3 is TGTGCCAGCAGTGACTCGAGCGGCTCCTACAATGAGCAGTTCTTC. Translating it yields CASSDSSGSYNEQFF.

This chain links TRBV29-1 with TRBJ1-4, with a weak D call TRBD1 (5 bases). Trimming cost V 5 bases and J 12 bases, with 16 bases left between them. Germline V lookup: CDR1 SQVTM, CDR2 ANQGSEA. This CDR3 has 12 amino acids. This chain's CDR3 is CSVFTPWGELFF. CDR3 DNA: TGCAGCGTTTTTACTCCCTGGGGGGAACTGTTTTTT. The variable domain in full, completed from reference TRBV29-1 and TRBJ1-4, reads SAVISQKPSRDICQRGTSLTIQCQVDSQVTMMFWYRQQPGQSLTLIATANQGSEATYESGFVIDKFPISRPNLTFSTLTVSNMSPEDSSIYLCSVFTPWGELFFGSGTQLSVL.

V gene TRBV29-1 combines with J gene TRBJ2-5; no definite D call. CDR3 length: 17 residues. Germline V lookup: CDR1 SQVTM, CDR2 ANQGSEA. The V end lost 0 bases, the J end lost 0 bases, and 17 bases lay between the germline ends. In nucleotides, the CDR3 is TGCAGCGTTGAAGATAAGGGCCCGCCGATGTACCAAGAGACCCAGTACTTC. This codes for CSVEDKGPPMYQETQYF. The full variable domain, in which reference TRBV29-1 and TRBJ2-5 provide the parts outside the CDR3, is SAVISQKPSRDICQRGTSLTIQCQVDSQVTMMFWYRQQPGQSLTLIATANQGSEATYESGFVIDKFPISRPNLTFSTLTVSNMSPEDSSIYLCSVEDKGPPMYQETQYFGPGTRLLVL.

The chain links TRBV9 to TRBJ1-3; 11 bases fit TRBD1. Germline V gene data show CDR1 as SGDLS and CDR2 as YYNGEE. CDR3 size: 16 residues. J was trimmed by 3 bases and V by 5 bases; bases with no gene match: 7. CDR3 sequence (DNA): TGTGCCAGCAGGGGGACAGGGGGGAAATTTGGAAACACCATATATTTT. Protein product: CASRGTGGKFGNTIYF.

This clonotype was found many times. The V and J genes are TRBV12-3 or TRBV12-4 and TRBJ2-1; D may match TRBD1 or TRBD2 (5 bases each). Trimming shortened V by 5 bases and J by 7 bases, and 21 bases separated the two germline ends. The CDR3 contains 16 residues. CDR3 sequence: CASSPLGSGKGNEQFF. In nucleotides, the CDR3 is TGTGCCAGCAGTCCCCTAGGGAGCGGAAAGGGGAATGAGCAGTTCTTC.

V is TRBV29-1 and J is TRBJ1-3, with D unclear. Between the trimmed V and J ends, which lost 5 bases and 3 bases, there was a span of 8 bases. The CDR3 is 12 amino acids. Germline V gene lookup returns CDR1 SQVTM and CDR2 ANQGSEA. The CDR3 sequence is CSVWSVGNTIYF. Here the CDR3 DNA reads TGCAGCGTTTGGAGCGTTGGAAACACCATATATTTT.

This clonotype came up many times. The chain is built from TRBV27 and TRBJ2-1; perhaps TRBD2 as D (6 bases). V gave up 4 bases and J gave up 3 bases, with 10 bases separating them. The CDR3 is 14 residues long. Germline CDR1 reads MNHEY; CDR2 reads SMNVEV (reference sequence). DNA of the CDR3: TGTGCCAGCAGTTGGGTAGCGGACTACAATGAGCAGTTCTTC. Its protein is CASSWVADYNEQFF.

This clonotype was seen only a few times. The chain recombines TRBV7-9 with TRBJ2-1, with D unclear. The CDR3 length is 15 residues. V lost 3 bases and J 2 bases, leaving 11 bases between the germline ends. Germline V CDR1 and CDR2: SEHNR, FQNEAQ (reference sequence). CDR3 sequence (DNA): TGTGCCAGCAGCTTGTCAGAGACCACCTACAATGAGCAGTTCTTC. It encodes CASSLSETTYNEQFF. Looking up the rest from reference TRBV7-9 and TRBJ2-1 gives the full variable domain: DTGVSQNPRHKITKRGQNVTFRCDPISEHNRLYWYRQTLGQGPEFLTYFQNEAQLEKSRLLSDRFSAERPKGSFSTLEIQRTEQGDSAMYLCASSLSETTYNEQFFGPGTRLTVL.

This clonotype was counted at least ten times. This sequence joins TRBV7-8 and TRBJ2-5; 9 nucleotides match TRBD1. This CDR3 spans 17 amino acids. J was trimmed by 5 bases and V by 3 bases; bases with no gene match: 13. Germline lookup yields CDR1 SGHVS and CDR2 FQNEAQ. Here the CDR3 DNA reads TGTGCCAGCAGCTTTTTGGCTGGACAGGGGATGGGGGAGACCCAGTACTTC. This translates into CASSFLAGQGMGETQYF.

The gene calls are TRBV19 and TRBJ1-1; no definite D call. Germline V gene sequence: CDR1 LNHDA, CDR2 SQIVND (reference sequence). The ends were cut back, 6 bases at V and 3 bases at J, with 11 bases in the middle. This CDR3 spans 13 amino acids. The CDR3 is CASRLQWDTEAFF. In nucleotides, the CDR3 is TGTGCCAGTAGGCTACAGTGGGACACTGAAGCTTTCTTT. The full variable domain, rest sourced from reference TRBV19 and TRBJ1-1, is DGGITQSPKYLFRKEGQNVTLSCEQNLNHDAMYWYRQDPGQGLRLIYYSQIVNDFQKGDIAEGYSVSREKKESFPLTVTSAQKNPTAFYLCASRLQWDTEAFFGQGTRLTVV.

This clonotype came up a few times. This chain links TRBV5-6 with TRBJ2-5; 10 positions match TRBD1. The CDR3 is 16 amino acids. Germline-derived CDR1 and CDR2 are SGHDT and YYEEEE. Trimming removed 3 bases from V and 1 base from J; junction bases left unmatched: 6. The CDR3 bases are TGTGCCAGCAGCTCCCCGGACAGGGGGAGCCAAGAGACCCAGTACTTC. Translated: CASSSPDRGSQETQYF.

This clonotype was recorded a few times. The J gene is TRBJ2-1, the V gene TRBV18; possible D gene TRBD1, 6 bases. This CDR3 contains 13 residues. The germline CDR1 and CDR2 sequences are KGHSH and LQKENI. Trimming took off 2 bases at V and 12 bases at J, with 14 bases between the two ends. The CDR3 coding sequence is TGTGCCAGCTCACCATCAGGGGCTGAGGTGCAGTTCTTC. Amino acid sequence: CASSPSGAEVQFF.

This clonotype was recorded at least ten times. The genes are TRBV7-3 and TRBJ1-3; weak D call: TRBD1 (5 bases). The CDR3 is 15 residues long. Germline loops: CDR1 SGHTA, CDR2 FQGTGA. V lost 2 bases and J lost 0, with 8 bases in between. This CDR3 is CASSLDSASGNTIYF. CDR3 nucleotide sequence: TGTGCCAGCAGCTTAGACAGCGCCTCTGGAAACACCATATATTTT.

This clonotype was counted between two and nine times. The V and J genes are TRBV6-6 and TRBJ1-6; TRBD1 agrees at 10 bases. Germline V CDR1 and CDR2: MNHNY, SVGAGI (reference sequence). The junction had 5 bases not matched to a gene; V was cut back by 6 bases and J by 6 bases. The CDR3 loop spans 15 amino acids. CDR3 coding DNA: TGTGCCAGCAGCTCGGACAGGGGGGTTAATTCACCCCTCCACTTT. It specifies CASSSDRGVNSPLHF.

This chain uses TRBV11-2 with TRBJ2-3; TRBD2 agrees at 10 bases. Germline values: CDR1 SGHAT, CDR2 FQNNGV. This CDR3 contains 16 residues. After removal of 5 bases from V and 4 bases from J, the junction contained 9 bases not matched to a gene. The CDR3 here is CASSDRSGTSADTQYF. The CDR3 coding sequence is TGTGCCAGCAGCGATCGTTCCGGGACTAGCGCAGATACGCAGTATTTT.

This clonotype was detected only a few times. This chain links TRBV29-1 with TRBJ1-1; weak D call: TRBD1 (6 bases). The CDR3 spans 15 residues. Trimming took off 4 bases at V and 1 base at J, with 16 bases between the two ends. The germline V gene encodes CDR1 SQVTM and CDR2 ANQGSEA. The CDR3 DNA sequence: TGCAGCGTTGCAACGGGACAACCCTGGAACACTGAAGCTTTCTTT. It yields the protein CSVATGQPWNTEAFF.

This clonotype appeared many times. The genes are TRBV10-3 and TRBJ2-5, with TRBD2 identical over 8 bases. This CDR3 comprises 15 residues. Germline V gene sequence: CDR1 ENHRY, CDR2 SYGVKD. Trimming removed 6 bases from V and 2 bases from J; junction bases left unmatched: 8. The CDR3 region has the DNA TGTGCCATCAGAGGGGACGTAGCGGGGCAAGAGACCCAGTACTTC. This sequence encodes CAIRGDVAGQETQYF.